This TCR beta chain was obtained from a study of a mutant IDH1 vaccine in newly diagnosed glioma. Whole-study context: Vaccinations were initiated 4-6 weeks following radiotherapy alone, or were given together with temozolomide cycles. Patients under treatment included around 60% males and 37.5% females and had a mean age of approximately 40 years. Visits designated V12 and V13 were conducted at weeks 35 and 47, respectively.

Only in-frame clones appear in the TCRdb table, and some are missing; sequencing was by immunoSEQ multiplex PCR. In the table there are about 47,000 clones, about 88% of which are singletons. The time point denotes: week 35, safety follow-up. Vaccination comprised doses that each held 300 ug of mutant IDH1 20-mer peptide, plus topical imiquimod. A single count supports this clone. Antigen: not known. Germline V CDR1 and CDR2: SEHNR, FQNEAQ (reference sequence). V gave up 3 bases and J gave up 6 bases; unmatched junction bases: 3. The CDR3 is 13 amino acids. General study results and limits: The occurrence of vaccine-induced immune responses was seen in 80% to 95% of patients.

The chain combines TRBV7-9 with TRBJ1-2; 8 bases agree with TRBD1. This receptor was taken from a woman aged 40 to 50 with glioma. Specimen: PBMCs, collected from a glioma patient whose treatment included an IDH1 peptide vaccine. The CDR3 spells CASSLETGDGYTF. The CDR3 coding sequence is TGTGCCAGCAGCTTGGAGACAGGGGATGGCTACACCTTC.